This TCR beta chain is from a study of spatial heterogeneity in lung cancer. Study in general: The donor population consisted of some 67 patients with untreated, early-stage non-small cell lung cancer. After resection, follow-up PBMC samples were sequenced when available, at a median of approximately 2 years later. Detection consistently yielded more beta chains than alpha chains.

As regards this clonotype: Its antigen is undetermined.

Described time point: blood at routine non-recurrence follow-up after resection. No cell sorting; template was whole RNA from tumor, lung tissue or PBMC. Points from the study as a whole: Resection saw ubiquitous expanded tumor TCRs appear in blood more than follow-up did.

TCRdb independently ran MiXCR on the 5' RACE reads; one entry per CDR3 protein. The sample contains more than 95,000 distinct CDR3 sequences, 12% of which appear only once. Trimming cost V 5 bases and J 7 bases, with 13 bases left between them. Germline CDR1 is SGDLS and CDR2 is YYNGEE. CDR3 length: 13 amino acids. The chain couples TRBV9 to TRBJ1-5; D is ambiguous. The receptor was isolated from a male donor with early-stage non-small cell lung cancer. The source material was PBMCs, sampled at follow-up. The CDR3 region has the DNA TGTGCCAGCAGTGACACCCCTGGGCAGCCCCAGCATTTT. It translates to CASSDTPGQPQHF.